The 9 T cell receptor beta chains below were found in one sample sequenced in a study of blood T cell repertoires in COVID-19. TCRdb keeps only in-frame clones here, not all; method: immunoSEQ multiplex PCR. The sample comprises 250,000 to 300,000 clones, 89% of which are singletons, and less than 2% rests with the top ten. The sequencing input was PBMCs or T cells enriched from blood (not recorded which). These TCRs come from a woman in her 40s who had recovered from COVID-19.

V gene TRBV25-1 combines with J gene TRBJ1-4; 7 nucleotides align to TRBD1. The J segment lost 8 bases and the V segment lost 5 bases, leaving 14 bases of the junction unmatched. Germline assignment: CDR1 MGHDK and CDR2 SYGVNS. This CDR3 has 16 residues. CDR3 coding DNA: TGTGCCAGCAGTCCGCGAATACACAGGGGTAACGAAAAACTGTTTTTT. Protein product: CASSPRIHRGNEKLFF.

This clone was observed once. CDR3 sequence (DNA): TGTGCCAGCACCAGCGGCGGGATTGGGGAAAAACTGTTTTTT. Encoded protein: CASTSGGIGEKLFF. V and J are TRBV7-9 and TRBJ1-4; D is unresolved. Germline lookup yields CDR1 SEHNR and CDR2 FQNEAQ (reference sequence). This CDR3 is built from 14 residues. Trimming took 7 bases from V and 8 from J, leaving 17 bases between them.

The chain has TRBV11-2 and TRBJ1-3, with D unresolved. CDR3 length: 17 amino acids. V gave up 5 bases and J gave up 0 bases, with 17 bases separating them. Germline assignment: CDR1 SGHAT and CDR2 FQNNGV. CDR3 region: CASSPRQGLSSGNTIYF. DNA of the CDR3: TGTGCCAGCAGCCCAAGACAAGGACTCAGCTCTGGAAACACCATATATTTT.

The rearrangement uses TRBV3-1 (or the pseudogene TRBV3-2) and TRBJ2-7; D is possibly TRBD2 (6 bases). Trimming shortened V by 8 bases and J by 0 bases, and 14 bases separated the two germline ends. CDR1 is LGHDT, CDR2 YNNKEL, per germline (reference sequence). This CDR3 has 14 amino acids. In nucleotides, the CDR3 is TGTGCCAGCTCACGGGACGGGAGCTCCTACGAGCAGTACTTC. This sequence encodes CASSRDGSSYEQYF.

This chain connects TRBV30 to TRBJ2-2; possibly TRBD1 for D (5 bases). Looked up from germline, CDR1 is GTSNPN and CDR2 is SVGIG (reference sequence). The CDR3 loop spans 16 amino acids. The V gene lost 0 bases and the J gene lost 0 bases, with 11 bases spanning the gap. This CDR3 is CAWSVLTGANTGELFF. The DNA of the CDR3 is TGTGCCTGGAGTGTACTTACAGGCGCGAACACCGGGGAGCTGTTTTTT.

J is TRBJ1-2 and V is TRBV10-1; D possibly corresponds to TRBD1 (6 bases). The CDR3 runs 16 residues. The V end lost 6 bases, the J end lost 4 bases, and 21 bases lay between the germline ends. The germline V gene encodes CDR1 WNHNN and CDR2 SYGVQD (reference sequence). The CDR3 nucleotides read TGCGCCAGCAGATTTTCGGACAGACGTATCCGCTATGGCTACACCTTC. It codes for CASRFSDRRIRYGYTF.

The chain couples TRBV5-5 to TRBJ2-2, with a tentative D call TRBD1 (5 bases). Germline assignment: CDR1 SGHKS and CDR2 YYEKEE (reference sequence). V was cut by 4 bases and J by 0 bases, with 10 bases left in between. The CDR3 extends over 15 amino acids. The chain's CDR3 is CASSPTDANTGELFF. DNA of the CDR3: TGTGCCAGCAGCCCGACAGACGCGAACACCGGGGAGCTGTTTTTT.

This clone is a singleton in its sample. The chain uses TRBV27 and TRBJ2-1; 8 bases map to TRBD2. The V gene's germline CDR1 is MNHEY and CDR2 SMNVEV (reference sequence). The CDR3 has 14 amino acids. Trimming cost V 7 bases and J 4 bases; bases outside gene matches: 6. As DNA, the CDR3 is TGTGCCAGCAAAATAGCGGGGTATTACAATGAGCAGTTCTTC. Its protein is CASKIAGYYNEQFF.

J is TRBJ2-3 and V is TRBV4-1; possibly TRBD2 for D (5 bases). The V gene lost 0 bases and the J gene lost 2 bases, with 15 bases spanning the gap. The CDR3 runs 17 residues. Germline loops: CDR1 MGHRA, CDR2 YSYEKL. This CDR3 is CASSQDPGSAYTDTQYF. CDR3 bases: TGCGCCAGCAGCCAAGATCCAGGTAGCGCGTACACAGATACGCAGTATTTT.